The subject of this entry is one TCR beta chain. What this receptor recognizes is not known. Base qualities are not provided; no much larger clone lies one nucleotide away. Library prep was done by 5' RACE. TCRdb records Illumina HiSeq 2500 as the sequencer. A second PCR of about 6 to 11 cycles was performed with a sample-barcoded 5' primer and a J-beta primer mix. Each TCR beta cDNA molecule received a unique molecular identifier from a template-switch 5' adaptor carrying 12 random nucleotides. Each sample yielded at least 2.5 million CDR3-containing paired-end reads. All of the RNA was converted into first-strand cDNA using the Mint cDNA synthesis kit, with a TRBC-specific oligonucleotide serving as the primer. Following uracil-DNA glycosylase treatment, a first 18-cycle PCR with universal primers M1SS and BC2_uni_R was performed on all cDNA. In the authors' own workflow: For normalization, 1 million high-quality reads, each with a distinct molecular identifier, were randomly selected from each sample. Reads with shared molecular identifiers were discarded instead of being binned into consensus sequences. MiTCR, run with a Q25 quality threshold and the strictest error-elimination algorithm, handled CDR3 identification, clonotype clustering and error correction. Lower-bound total TCR beta diversity was estimated with a nonparametric unseen species model using Euler transformation. TCRdb applied fastp at Q25 and MiXCR to the public reads, then kept only in-frame beta chains. Each entry is one CDR3 protein sequence, shown with its most common DNA and genes. The V and J calls and clone size are TCRdb's, not the authors'. The sample profile shows hundreds of thousands of distinct CDR3 sequences; 29% of them were found once. The biggest ten clones account for around 15% of the sample.

Donors were a few dozen systemically healthy Caucasian individuals from Russia aged roughly 6 to 100 years. Ten milliliters of peripheral blood were drawn from each donor into EDTA-treated Vacutainer tubes. Ficoll-Paque density-gradient centrifugation was used to isolate PBMCs, with at least 6.5 million per sample. Trizol reagent was used to extract total RNA from PBMCs, with at least 5 micrograms per sample. Naive CD45RAhigh/CD27high T cell percentages were measured by flow cytometry on a PBMC aliquot from every donor. The germline V gene (reference sequence) sets CDR1 to SEHNR and CDR2 to FQNEAQ. Trimming costs V 2 bases and J 5 bases, and their ends lie 17 bases apart. From the cysteine through the phenylalanine, the CDR3 covers 16 amino acids. This entry keeps only the CDR3 DNA: 48 bases, framed from base 1. This record comes from a study of blood T cells in healthy people across ages (dated by TCRdb to the mid-2010s). In terms of the full investigation: Template switching captured roughly one uniquely barcoded TCR beta cDNA molecule per two T cells in model experiments. To track age-related changes in TCR beta repertoire diversity, the study relied on deep sequencing normalized with unique cDNA molecular identifiers. Donors were grouped into four age groups: young (average about 15 years), middle-aged (under 40), aged (around 60) and long-lived (82). To avoid experimental bias, donors of different ages were spread randomly across the sequencing lanes. For two donors (one aged 18 to 29 and one aged 80 or older), the study analyzed two additional independent replicas of 1 million unique cDNA reads from the same blood draw.

The study at large found these results: Because the CMV infection status of the donors was unknown, age-related changes in expanded clonotypes may potentially have been confounded. The percentage of naive T cells measured by flow cytometry correlated strongly with observed TCR beta diversity. As age increased, observed TCR beta diversity per million T cells dropped in a roughly linear way, and a significant reduction was already evident by age approximately 40. Because profiling used bulk unsorted PBMCs, naive and antigen-experienced compartments could not be compared conclusively. Compared with the aged group, the long-lived group had more naive CD4+ T cells, fewer expanded clones and increased TCR diversity, suggesting age selection. Estimates of total diversity based on one million sequenced T cells were considered lower bounds and underestimates.

This receptor chain uses TRBV7-9 and TRBJ2-3; the D gene is perhaps TRBD1, from 6 matching bases. Source material: blood. This receptor was taken from a woman of 80 years or more in good health. The CDR3 here reads CASSLRTGLVGDTQYF. The base sequence is TGTGCCAGCAGCTTAAGAACAGGGTTAGTAGGAGATACGCAGTATTTT. Reference TRBV7-9 and TRBJ2-3 genes cover what lies past the CDR3, so the full variable domain is DTGVSQNPRHKITKRGQNVTFRCDPISEHNRLYWYRQTLGQGPEFLTYFQNEAQLEKSRLLSDRFSAERPKGSFSTLEIQRTEQGDSAMYLCASSLRTGLVGDTQYFGPGTRLTVL.